The 21 T cell receptor beta chains listed next were all sequenced from one sample in a study of shared clonotypes between healthy human individuals. TCRdb's table, derived via immunoSEQ multiplex PCR, lists solely in-frame clones and lacks some. The sample yields under 1,100,000 clones, roughly 70% seen once. The sample was memory CD4+ T cells sorted from blood. The subset denotes: CD45RA-negative fraction. The source is a man between 18 and 35 years old in good health.

The chain has TRBV28 and TRBJ2-7; 7 nucleotides line up with TRBD2. Germline CDR1 reads MDHEN; CDR2 reads SYDVKM. Trimming removed 8 bases from V and 1 base from J; junction bases left unmatched: 8. The CDR3 extends over 14 amino acids. In DNA, the CDR3 is TGTGCCAGCCGGGGAGGGGCAGGGTCCTACGAGCAGTACTTC. This encodes CASRGGAGSYEQYF.

The chain employs TRBV29-1 and TRBJ2-2; unclear D gene. The length of the CDR3 is 15 residues. Trimming left V 5 bases short and J 1 base short, with 14 bases between. In germline, CDR1 is SQVTM, CDR2 ANQGSEA. CDR3 coding DNA: TGCAGCGTTCTGATCCTTGGGGTGAACACCGGGGAGCTGTTTTTT. Translation gives CSVLILGVNTGELFF.

This clone was recorded only once. This chain uses TRBV5-1 with TRBJ2-7, with TRBD2 as a possible D gene (5 bases). CDR3 size: 14 residues. Looked up from germline, CDR1 is SGHRS and CDR2 is YFSETQ. Trimming pared 4 bases from V and 5 bases from J, leaving 16 bases between. The CDR3 reads CASSPDSGGDEQYF. In DNA, the CDR3 is TGCGCCAGCAGCCCGGACTCCGGAGGAGACGAGCAGTACTTC.

This chain joins TRBV7-2 and TRBJ1-1, with D maybe TRBD1 (5 bases). V shed 5 bases and J shed 4 bases, with 14 bases lying between them. This CDR3 contains 14 residues. Germline lookup yields CDR1 SGHTA and CDR2 FQGNSA. The DNA of the CDR3 is TGTGCCAGCAGCCTTCTGGGGGGGGGCACTGAAGCTTTCTTT. Amino acids: CASSLLGGGTEAFF.

V gene TRBV6-4 combines with J gene TRBJ1-1, with D unclear. Germline CDR1 is MRHNA and CDR2 is SNTAGT. V was shortened by 5 bases and J by 0 bases, with 7 bases between the two germline ends. There are 13 residues in the CDR3. The CDR3 DNA is TGTGCCAGCAGTTCTTACATGAACACTGAAGCTTTCTTT. Translation gives CASSSYMNTEAFF.

This rearrangement joins TRBV18 to TRBJ2-5; perhaps TRBD1 as D (7 bases). Between the trimmed V and J ends, which lost 3 bases and 4 bases, there was a span of 15 bases. In germline, CDR1 is KGHSH, CDR2 LQKENI. The CDR3 is 15 amino acids. CDR3 sequence reads: CASSPRRGLIETQYF. CDR3 DNA: TGTGCCAGCTCACCGCGGAGGGGGCTTATAGAGACCCAGTACTTC.

The genes are TRBV30 and TRBJ2-7; perhaps TRBD2 as D (7 bases). The CDR3 has 15 residues. Per the germline V gene, CDR1 is GTSNPN and CDR2 is SVGIG (reference sequence). The V and J ends lost 2 bases and 0 bases respectively, with 14 bases between them. The CDR3 DNA reads as TGTGCCTGGAGTATTCCTAGGGGGGGCTCCTACGAGCAGTACTTC. It specifies CAWSIPRGGSYEQYF.

This sequence joins TRBV7-8 and TRBJ2-5; 9 nucleotides line up with TRBD1. The CDR3 totals 15 residues. The V and J ends lost 7 bases and 5 bases, in that order; junction bases with no gene match: 11. Germline values: CDR1 SGHVS, CDR2 FQNEAQ. The CDR3 sequence is CASNWGTGRGETQYF. In DNA, the CDR3 is TGTGCCAGCAACTGGGGGACAGGGCGAGGGGAGACCCAGTACTTC.

This chain connects TRBV7-2 to TRBJ2-7; D unclear. The germline gives CDR1 SGHTA, CDR2 FQGNSA. CDR3 length equals 14 residues. V was pared by 2 bases and J by 2 bases, with 10 bases between. The CDR3 region is CASSLNFGPYEQYF. The CDR3 DNA follows: TGTGCCAGCAGCTTAAATTTCGGCCCCTACGAGCAGTACTTC.

The chain uses TRBV6-5 and TRBJ2-1, with D possibly matching TRBD2 (5 bases). The CDR3 has 12 amino acids. Germline lookup yields CDR1 MNHEY and CDR2 SVGAGI. The V and J ends lost 6 bases and 6 bases respectively, with 9 bases between them. The CDR3 loop reads CASRRAPNEQFF. CDR3 in DNA: TGTGCCAGCAGGAGGGCACCCAATGAGCAGTTCTTC.

This clone was counted between two and nine times. V usage is TRBV30 and J usage is TRBJ1-5; no clear D. The length of the CDR3 is 16 residues. Germline V gives CDR1 GTSNPN, CDR2 SVGIG (reference sequence). V was shortened by 0 bases and J by 4 bases, with 16 bases between the two germline ends. Here the CDR3 DNA reads TGTGCCTGGAGTGTAGTGGTATCGACGGCGAATCAGCCCCAGCATTTT. Amino acids: CAWSVVVSTANQPQHF.

The rearrangement uses TRBV28 and TRBJ1-2; D uncertain. The CDR3 is made up of 13 amino acids. In germline, CDR1 is MDHEN, CDR2 SYDVKM. Trimming left V 5 bases short and J 2 bases short, with 9 bases between. In nucleotides, the CDR3 is TGTGCCAGCAGTGCACCAATAAACTATGGCTACACCTTC. Its translation: CASSAPINYGYTF.

This clone was seen a handful of times. V and J are TRBV28 and TRBJ2-2; 8 bases agree with TRBD2. V lost 3 bases and J lost 3; bases outside the gene matches: 6. The CDR3 has 16 amino acids. CDR1 MDHEN and CDR2 SYDVKM come from the germline V gene. The CDR3 bases are TGTGCCAGCAGTTTGGGTGGCGGGGGGTACACCGGGGAGCTGTTTTTT. Protein: CASSLGGGGYTGELFF.

The chain has TRBV7-2 and TRBJ1-2; perhaps TRBD1 as D (5 bases). Trimming removed 1 base from V and 1 base from J, with 16 bases in between. The CDR3 has 17 amino acids. Per the germline V gene, CDR1 is SGHTA and CDR2 is FQGNSA. Here the CDR3 reads CASSLGRTNSFNYGYTF. CDR3 coding DNA: TGTGCCAGCAGCTTAGGAAGGACAAACTCTTTTAACTATGGCTACACCTTC.

V and J are TRBV27 and TRBJ2-7, with D perhaps TRBD1 (6 bases). The V gene's germline CDR1 is MNHEY and CDR2 SMNVEV (reference sequence). V shed 6 bases and J shed 2 bases, with 14 bases lying between them. The CDR3 consists of 14 residues. The CDR3 DNA reads as TGTGCCAGCAGAAACAGGGTCCTAACCTACGAGCAGTACTTC. This codes for CASRNRVLTYEQYF.

This clone was picked up a small number of times. Here the CDR3 reads CAISPGFSYNSPLHF. CDR3 sequence (DNA): TGTGCCATCAGTCCAGGGTTCTCCTATAATTCACCCCTCCACTTT. The chain recombines TRBV10-3 with TRBJ1-6; the D gene is possibly TRBD1 (5 bases). Germline CDR1 reads ENHRY; CDR2 reads SYGVKD. This CDR3 has 15 residues. Trimming removed 5 bases at V and 0 bases at J, with 8 bases between.

The chain recombines TRBV28 with TRBJ2-3; 7 nucleotides line up with TRBD2. The V gene end was trimmed by 4 bases and the J gene end by 2 bases; junction bases not matched to a gene: 15. This CDR3 is 18 amino acids long. The V gene's germline CDR1 is MDHEN and CDR2 SYDVKM. The CDR3 nucleotides are TGTGCCAGCAGTTCCCCCTTGGGCGGGGGAGCGGACACAGATACGCAGTATTTT. Protein product: CASSSPLGGGADTDTQYF. Full variable domain (missing parts from reference TRBV28 and TRBJ2-3): DVKVTQSSRYLVKRTGEKVFLECVQDMDHENMFWYRQDPGLGLRLIYFSYDVKMKEKGDIPEGYSVSREKKERFSLILESASTNQTSMYLCASSSPLGGGADTDTQYFGPGTRLTVL.

The V gene is TRBV9, the J gene TRBJ2-1; tentatively, D is TRBD2 (5 bases). Trimming removed 2 bases from V and 0 bases from J, with 9 bases in between. The germline V gene encodes CDR1 SGDLS and CDR2 YYNGEE. The CDR3 runs to 15 residues. The CDR3 region is CASSVLEGSYNEQFF. In nucleotides, the CDR3 is TGTGCCAGCAGCGTCCTAGAGGGCTCCTACAATGAGCAGTTCTTC.

V and J are TRBV27 and TRBJ1-5; D perhaps matches TRBD1 (5 bases). The CDR3 runs to 16 residues. V was cut by 3 bases and J by 0 bases, with 12 bases left in between. CDR1 MNHEY and CDR2 SMNVEV come from the germline V gene (reference sequence). The CDR3 sequence: CASSLYGAHSNQPQHF. DNA of the CDR3: TGTGCCAGCAGTTTGTATGGGGCCCATAGCAATCAGCCCCAGCATTTT.

This chain uses TRBV6-1 with TRBJ2-1; no reliable D call. V dropped 1 base and J dropped 2 bases, with 6 bases sitting between them. The CDR3 totals 14 residues. Germline lookup yields CDR1 MNHNS and CDR2 SASEGT. CDR3 DNA sequence: TGTGCCAGCAGTGAAGGGGCGACCTACAATGAGCAGTTCTTC. Translating it yields CASSEGATYNEQFF.

V gene TRBV5-4 combines with J gene TRBJ1-2; D gene unclear. This CDR3 region has 15 residues. The ends were cut back, 2 bases at V and 0 bases at J, with 11 bases in the middle. Germline assignment: CDR1 SGHNT and CDR2 YYREEE (reference sequence). CDR3 protein: CASSLAQNTNYGYTF. CDR3 nucleotide sequence: TGTGCCAGCAGCTTAGCACAGAATACTAACTATGGCTACACCTTC.